The next 21 T cell receptor beta chains were all read from a single sample in a study of OX40 agonist ivuxolimab in advanced cancers. The assay was immunoSEQ multiplex PCR, and TCRdb's table has in-frame clones only and misses some. Of some 61,000 clones detected, 90% appear once; the ten largest clones hold about 5%. Material: CD4+ or CD8+ T cells sorted from blood, obtained in a trial of the OX40 agonist ivuxolimab. These receptors were obtained from an adult with an advanced solid tumor such as melanoma, head and neck, liver or kidney cancer.

The J gene is TRBJ2-1, the V gene TRBV28; TRBD2 matches 9 bases. Germline V gene sequence: CDR1 MDHEN, CDR2 SYDVKM. The CDR3 sequence is 13 residues long. Losses at the gene ends were 8 bases for V and 10 bases for J; bases not matched to a gene: 9. CDR3 sequence (DNA): TGTGCCAGCTATTTTGCGGGAGGGCGAGAGCAGTTCTTC. It is translated as CASYFAGGREQFF.

V gene TRBV9 combines with J gene TRBJ1-6, with D possibly TRBD1 on 5 matching bases. The germline CDR1 and CDR2 sequences are SGDLS and YYNGEE. The V end lost 0 bases, the J end lost 10 bases, and 11 bases lay between the germline ends. This CDR3 contains 14 residues. The DNA of the CDR3 is TGTGCCAGCAGCGTAGGTCAGGGTAACTCACCCCTCCACTTT. This encodes CASSVGQGNSPLHF. The whole variable domain, remainder taken from reference TRBV9 and TRBJ1-6, is DSGVTQTPKHLITATGQRVTLRCSPRSGDLSVYWYQQSLDQGLQFLIQYYNGEERAKGNILERFSAQQFPDLHSELNLSSLELGDSALYFCASSVGQGNSPLHFGNGTRLTVT.

This clone has a handful of counts. The chain recombines TRBV19 with TRBJ2-3; TRBD2 matches 11 bases. The germline V gene has CDR1 LNHDA and CDR2 SQIVND (reference sequence). The V gene end was trimmed by 7 bases and the J gene end by 0 bases; junction bases not matched to a gene: 9. This CDR3 region has 17 residues. The CDR3 bases are TGTGCCAGTAAATATAGCGGGAGGGGTGCTAGCACAGATACGCAGTATTTT. It codes for CASKYSGRGASTDTQYF.

The chain carries TRBV19 and TRBJ1-5; D unresolved. The CDR3 runs 14 residues. V was clipped by 5 bases and J by 0 bases, with 8 bases between them. Germline-derived CDR1 and CDR2 are LNHDA and SQIVND (reference sequence). This CDR3 reads CASSGAASNQPQHF. The CDR3 nucleotides are TGTGCCAGTAGTGGCGCAGCTAGCAATCAGCCCCAGCATTTT.

This clone occurred a few times. The V and J genes are TRBV5-1 and TRBJ2-3; TRBD2 aligns across 14 bases. V trimming: 3 bases; J trimming: 5 bases; junction bases outside the gene matches: 5. Germline-derived CDR1 and CDR2 are SGHRS and YFSETQ. This CDR3 comprises 16 residues. In nucleotides, the CDR3 is TGCGCCAGCAGCTCCGGGACTAGCGGGAGTTTAGATACGCAGTATTTT. The encoded protein is CASSSGTSGSLDTQYF.

V gene TRBV27 combines with J gene TRBJ2-5, with D perhaps TRBD1 (5 bases). Deletions cut 4 bases from V and 3 bases from J, with 18 bases between. Germline CDR1 and CDR2: MNHEY and SMNVEV (reference sequence). The CDR3 loop spans 16 amino acids. The CDR3 sequence is CASSSLPWTRKETQYF. The CDR3 DNA reads as TGTGCCAGCAGTTCCTTGCCCTGGACAAGAAAAGAGACCCAGTACTTC.

V and J are TRBV6-6 and TRBJ1-5; possible D gene TRBD1, 6 bases. Per germline, CDR1 MNHNY and CDR2 SVGAGI (reference sequence). V was cut by 6 bases and J by 4 bases, with 13 bases left in between. The CDR3 length is 14 residues. Here the CDR3 reads CASSLDRLNQPQHF. DNA of the CDR3: TGTGCCAGCAGCTTGGACAGATTAAATCAGCCCCAGCATTTT.

V gene TRBV5-1 combines with J gene TRBJ2-3, with D hard to call. The germline gives CDR1 SGHRS, CDR2 YFSETQ. The CDR3 sequence is 14 residues long. With 4 bases removed from V and 0 bases from J, the gap between germline ends came to 9 bases. CDR3 in amino acids: CASSEIPSTDTQYF. CDR3 nucleotides: TGCGCCAGCAGCGAAATTCCTAGCACAGATACGCAGTATTTT.

The chain's CDR3 is CASRGTGGNQPQHF. CDR3 in DNA: TGTGCCAGCAGGGGTACGGGCGGCAATCAGCCCCAGCATTTT. The rearrangement links TRBV28 to TRBJ1-5; D remains ambiguous. Trimming removed 6 bases at V and 2 bases at J, with 11 bases between. CDR1 and CDR2 (germline): MDHEN, SYDVKM. This CDR3 spans 14 amino acids.

V and J are TRBV18 and TRBJ2-7, with 7 bases matching TRBD1. Germline V gene lookup returns CDR1 KGHSH and CDR2 LQKENI. This CDR3 is 14 amino acids long. J was trimmed by 2 bases and V by 6 bases; bases with no gene match: 7. CDR3 sequence reads: CASSPAGGTYEQYF. The CDR3 bases are TGTGCCAGCTCTCCGGCAGGGGGAACCTACGAGCAGTACTTC.

J is TRBJ2-1 and V is TRBV6-6, with 10 bases aligning to TRBD2. Germline CDR1 MNHNY, CDR2 SVGAGI (reference sequence). The V and J ends lost 2 bases and 6 bases, in that order; junction bases with no gene match: 4. The CDR3 is made up of 15 amino acids. CDR3 protein: CASSYSGRAINEQFF. CDR3 DNA sequence: TGTGCCAGCAGTTACAGCGGGAGGGCCATCAATGAGCAGTTCTTC.

The chain's CDR3 is CASSIARHTYEQYF. For the CDR3, the DNA is TGTGCCAGTAGTATCGCCCGACATACCTACGAGCAGTACTTC. The V gene is TRBV19, the J gene TRBJ2-7; D remains unclear. Per the germline V gene, CDR1 is LNHDA and CDR2 is SQIVND (reference sequence). V dropped 3 bases and J dropped 2 bases, with 11 bases sitting between them. The CDR3 contains 14 residues.

The gene calls are TRBV11-2 and TRBJ2-2; D call uncertain. The V end was cut by 5 bases, the J end by 1 base, with 14 bases between. Germline V gene data show CDR1 as SGHAT and CDR2 as FQNNGV. This CDR3 has 16 amino acids. The DNA for the CDR3 is TGTGCCAGCAGCCCCGGAAACCGACAGAACACCGGGGAGCTGTTTTTT. Its protein is CASSPGNRQNTGELFF.

The sample holds one count of this clone. This chain joins TRBV28 and TRBJ1-2, with TRBD1 as a possible D gene (6 bases). Deletions cut 2 bases from V and 2 bases from J, with 12 bases between. The CDR3 has 15 residues. Germline V gene lookup returns CDR1 MDHEN and CDR2 SYDVKM. The CDR3 loop reads CASSLGGTTNYGYTF. The CDR3 DNA sequence: TGTGCCAGCAGTTTAGGGGGCACCACAAACTATGGCTACACCTTC.

The gene calls are TRBV7-9 and TRBJ1-4, with D tentatively TRBD1 (6 bases). Germline V gene data show CDR1 as SEHNR and CDR2 as FQNEAQ (reference sequence). The V end lost 3 bases, the J end lost 8 bases, and 19 bases lay between the germline ends. This CDR3 is built from 16 residues. CDR3 sequence reads: CASSLPRQAGEEKLFF. The DNA for the CDR3 is TGTGCCAGCAGCTTGCCGCGACAGGCTGGGGAAGAAAAACTGTTTTTT.

This chain links TRBV13 with TRBJ1-2; no clear D. From germline, CDR1 is PRHDT and CDR2 FYEKMQ (reference sequence). The CDR3 sequence is 12 residues long. The ends were cut back, 3 bases at V and 4 bases at J, with 6 bases in the middle. The CDR3 coding sequence is TGTGCCAGCAGCTTCGGACTCTATGGCTACACCTTC. Its protein product is CASSFGLYGYTF.

With respect to this clone: The same CDR3 arises from other DNA sequences in this sample as well. The V and J genes are TRBV30 and TRBJ2-7; 14 nucleotides align to TRBD2. With 1 base clipped from V and 7 bases from J, the junction kept 9 bases outside the gene matches. The CDR3 totals 16 residues. Germline CDR1 is GTSNPN and CDR2 is SVGIG (reference sequence). DNA of the CDR3: TGTGCCTGGAGTGCCGGGACTAGCGGGAGTTTTGGGGAGCAGTACTTC. It codes for CAWSAGTSGSFGEQYF.

CDR3 in DNA: TGTGCTAGTGGTTTCGCTCTAGCGGTCCCTCCGGGAGAGCAGTACTTC. It specifies CASGFALAVPPGEQYF. The genes are TRBV12-5 and TRBJ2-5; 7 bases match TRBD2. The CDR3 consists of 16 residues. The J segment lost 11 bases and the V segment lost 3 bases, leaving 18 bases of the junction unmatched. CDR1 and CDR2 (germline): LGHNT, FRNRAP. The variable domain in full, with the rest retrieved from reference TRBV12-5 and TRBJ2-5, is DARVTQTPRHKVTEMGQEVTMRCQPILGHNTVFWYRQTMMQGLELLAYFRNRAPLDDSGMPKDRFSAEMPDATLATLKIQPSEPRDSAVYFCASGFALAVPPGEQYFGPGTRLLVL.

DNA of the CDR3: TGTGCCAGTAGTAAAGGGACAGGCGGAAAGTTAAAGACTGAAGCTTTCTTT. Translating it yields CASSKGTGGKLKTEAFF. The chain is built from TRBV19 and TRBJ1-1; 8 bases are a match to TRBD1. Germline V gene data show CDR1 as LNHDA and CDR2 as SQIVND (reference sequence). Trimming removed 4 bases from V and 5 bases from J; junction bases left unmatched: 15. This CDR3 spans 17 amino acids.

The genes are TRBV4-1 and TRBJ2-2; 10 bases fit TRBD1. V shed 0 bases, J shed 6 bases, and the junction held 7 bases outside the gene matches. The CDR3 covers 17 residues. Germline V lookup: CDR1 MGHRA, CDR2 YSYEKL. The CDR3, as DNA: TGCGCCAGCAGCCAAGATGGGACAGGGGCAGATGCCGGGGAGCTGTTTTTT. Encoded protein: CASSQDGTGADAGELFF.

In this sample, this clone turned up a few times. The chain carries TRBV7-9 and TRBJ2-1; TRBD2 is a possible D gene (5 bases). In germline, CDR1 is SEHNR, CDR2 FQNEAQ (reference sequence). This CDR3 has 16 residues. Trimming left V 6 bases short and J 2 bases short, with 17 bases between. CDR3 nucleotide sequence: TGTGCCAGCAGGCTCGCGACTATTTCACCCTACAATGAGCAGTTCTTC. Amino acids: CASRLATISPYNEQFF.